The clone carrying this T cell receptor (beta chain) came up a few times. Its antigen is not identified. These data come from a study of T-cell memory formation after mild COVID-19. TCRdb passed the 5' RACE reads through MiXCR, listing each CDR3 protein once. The sample yields approximately 500,000 distinct CDR3 sequences, roughly 23% seen once. There are 17 residues in the CDR3. Germline V lookup: CDR1 MNHNS, CDR2 SASEGT. Trimming removed 4 bases from V and 4 bases from J; junction bases left unmatched: 8. Study-wide results and limits: Detection of some responders pre-infection suggested pre-existing cross-reactive memory T cells participated. CD4/CD8 balance held among clones contracting day 15 to 85, and later expanders leaned CD4+. Mainly CM and EM harbored the contracting CD4+ clones; mainly EMRA harbored the CD8+ ones.

This clonotype was sampled from an adult woman who had mild COVID-19 (a few samples of this study predate the infection). Cell type and time point are not known. This chain connects TRBV6-1 to TRBJ2-1; TRBD2 matches 12 bases. Sample: PBMCs or a T cell subset sorted from them (not recorded which). CDR3 loop: CASSATSGRRQYNEQFF. In DNA, the CDR3 is TGTGCCAGCAGTGCTACTAGCGGGAGGCGCCAATACAATGAGCAGTTCTTC.